This T cell receptor beta chain was captured in a study of early T cells in non-severe SARS-CoV-2 infection (dated by TCRdb to the early 2020s). With respect to the entire study: TCR sequencing used bulk RNA from unsorted whole blood, so alpha and beta chains could not be paired. What the research found in general, with its limitations: VDJdb matching was skewed toward anti-spike CD8 responses and likely underestimated virus-specific expansions, missing private and CD4 specificities.

This was a case-control study nested in a cohort of healthcare workers in London, UK, who had nasopharyngeal swab PCR tests and blood samples taken every week. Between 23 and 31 March 2020, the week of the UK lockdown, healthcare workers were enrolled and then followed up weekly for as long as 16 weeks. Based on the germline V gene (reference sequence), the CDR1 and CDR2 sequences are LNHDA and SQIVND. Including cysteine and phenylalanine, the CDR3 has 13 amino acids. This entry keeps only the CDR3 DNA: 39 bases, framed from base 1. V gives up 8 bases and J gives up 4 bases, and the segment between their germline ends measures 14 bases. As to this clonotype: No antigen is known for it. No qualities accompany the bases; no much larger clone lies one base away.

The receptor library was made with 5' RACE. Sequencing relied on a NextSeq 500. Unique molecular identifiers were attached to individual cDNA molecules in the TCR library protocol so that sequencing error and PCR bias could be corrected. Sequencing covered both TCR alpha and beta chains, and within each sample the abundances of alpha and beta sequences were tightly co-correlated. The study's own analysis went as follows. V gene, J gene and CDR3 annotation of TCR sequences was performed with Decombinator V4. Expanded TCRs were defined as changing significantly between any two time points under a Poisson model with p below 0.0001. TCR abundances were normalised to the total number of TCRs sequenced per sample and were expressed as counts per million. TRAV1-2 paired with TRAJ12, TRAJ20 or TRAJ33 defined MAIT TCRs, while TRAV10 paired with TRAJ18 defined iNKT TCRs. A search of VDJdb, accessed on 1 November 2021, was run for TCRs annotated to CMV, EBV and SARS-CoV-2, with TCRs annotated for multiple antigens excluded. TCRdb passed the public sequencing reads through fastp at Q25 and MiXCR, retaining productive beta sequences. Each entry merges the rows of one CDR3 protein and shows their most common DNA and genes. The authors' filters were not applied to this entry. The sample includes around 50,000 distinct CDR3 sequences, with under 15% observed a single time. Less than 4.5% of the sample is in the top ten clones.

Rearrangement joined TRBV19 to TRBJ1-2; the D gene is perhaps TRBD1, on 5 matching bases. Sequencing input: whole blood. The source of this sequence is an adult who was a healthcare worker with PCR-confirmed SARS-CoV-2 infection or an uninfected control (not recorded which). The CDR3 amino acid sequence is: CASSFGGIYGYTF. Here is the DNA: TGTGCCAGTTCCTTCGGGGGAATCTATGGCTACACCTTC.